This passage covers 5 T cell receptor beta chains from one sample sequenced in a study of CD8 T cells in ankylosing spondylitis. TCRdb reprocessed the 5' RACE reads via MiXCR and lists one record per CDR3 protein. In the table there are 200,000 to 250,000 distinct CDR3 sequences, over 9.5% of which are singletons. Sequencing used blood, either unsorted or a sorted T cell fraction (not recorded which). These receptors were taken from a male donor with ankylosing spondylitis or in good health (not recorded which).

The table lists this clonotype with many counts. CDR3 nucleotide sequence: TGTGCCACCAGTGATTTGAAGGGGCCGGGAGAGACCCAGTACTTC. It translates to CATSDLKGPGETQYF. V and J are TRBV24-1 and TRBJ2-5; TRBD1 is a possible D gene (5 bases). V was clipped by 0 bases and J by 4 bases, with 11 bases between them. This CDR3 region has 15 residues. Germline V CDR1 and CDR2: KGHDR, SFDVKD.

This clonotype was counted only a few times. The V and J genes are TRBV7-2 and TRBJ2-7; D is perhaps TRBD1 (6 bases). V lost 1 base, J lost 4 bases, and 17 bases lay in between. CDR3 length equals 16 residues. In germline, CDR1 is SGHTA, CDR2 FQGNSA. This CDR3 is CASSLVGAGSEYEQYF. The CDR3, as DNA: TGTGCCAGCAGCTTAGTGGGGGCAGGTAGTGAATACGAGCAGTACTTC.

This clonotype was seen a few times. CDR3: CASSESAQGLNTEAFF. CDR3 sequence (DNA): TGTGCCAGCAGTGAATCGGCCCAGGGGCTGAACACTGAAGCTTTCTTT. The chain is built from TRBV25-1 and TRBJ1-1; a weak D match, TRBD1 (6 bases). CDR3 size: 16 residues. V was pared by 1 base and J by 0 bases, with 12 bases between. CDR1 is MGHDK, CDR2 SYGVNS, per germline. The whole variable domain, filled in from reference TRBV25-1 and TRBJ1-1, reads EADIYQTPRYLVIGTGKKITLECSQTMGHDKMYWYQQDPGMELHLIHYSYGVNSTEKGDLSSESTVSRIRTEHFPLTLESARPSHTSQYLCASSESAQGLNTEAFFGQGTRLTVV.

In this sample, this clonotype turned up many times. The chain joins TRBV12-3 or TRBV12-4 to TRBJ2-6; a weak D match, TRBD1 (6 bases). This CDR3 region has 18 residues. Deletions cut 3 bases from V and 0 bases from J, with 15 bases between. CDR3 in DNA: TGTGCCAGCAGTTTTCTGGGGGCTACCTACTCTGGGGCCAACGTCCTGACTTTC. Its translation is CASSFLGATYSGANVLTF.

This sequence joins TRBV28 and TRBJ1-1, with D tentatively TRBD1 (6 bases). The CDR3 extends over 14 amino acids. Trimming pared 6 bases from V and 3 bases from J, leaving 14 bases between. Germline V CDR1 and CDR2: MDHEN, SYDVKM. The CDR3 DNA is TGTGCCAGCAGCCCCGAGCCAGGGGACACTGAAGCTTTCTTT. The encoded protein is CASSPEPGDTEAFF.